Following are 2 T cell receptor beta chains from one sample sequenced in a study of blood T cell repertoires in COVID-19. Measured with immunoSEQ multiplex PCR; TCRdb has only the in-frame clones, and not every one. The sample includes over 250,000 clones, roughly 89% of them seen just once. Sample: peripheral blood. Receptor source: a man aged 50 or older with acute or convalescent COVID-19.

The chain carries TRBV10-1 and TRBJ2-5; 7 positions match TRBD2. The CDR3 has 15 residues. CDR1 WNHNN and CDR2 SYGVQD come from the germline V gene (reference sequence). Trimming took 4 bases from V and 0 from J; bases not matched to a gene: 5. CDR3 sequence: CASSVGGGNQETQYF. Written as DNA, the CDR3 is TGCGCCAGCAGTGTCGGCGGGGGAAACCAAGAGACCCAGTACTTC.

The table lists this clone with a count of one. The chain has TRBV2 and TRBJ1-1; D call uncertain. This CDR3 is 14 amino acids long. The V end lost 1 base, the J end lost 5 bases, and 11 bases lay between the germline ends. CDR1 SNHLY and CDR2 FYNNEI come from the germline V gene. CDR3 residues: CASSEGQSETEAFF. CDR3 in DNA: TGTGCCAGCAGTGAAGGCCAATCCGAGACTGAAGCTTTCTTT.